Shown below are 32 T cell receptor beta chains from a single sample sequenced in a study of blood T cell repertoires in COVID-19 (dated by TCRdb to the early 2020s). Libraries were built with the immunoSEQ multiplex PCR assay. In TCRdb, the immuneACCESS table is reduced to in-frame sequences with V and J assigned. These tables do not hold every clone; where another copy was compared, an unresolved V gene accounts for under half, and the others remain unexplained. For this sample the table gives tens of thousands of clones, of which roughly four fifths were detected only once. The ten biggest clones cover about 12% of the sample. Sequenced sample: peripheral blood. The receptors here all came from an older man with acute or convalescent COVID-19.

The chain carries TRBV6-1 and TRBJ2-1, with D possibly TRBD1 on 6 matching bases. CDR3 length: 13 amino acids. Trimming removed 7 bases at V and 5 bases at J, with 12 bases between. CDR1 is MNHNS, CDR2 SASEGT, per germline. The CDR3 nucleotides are TGTGCCAGCATCGGACAGATTCACAATGAGCAGTTCTTC. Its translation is CASIGQIHNEQFF.

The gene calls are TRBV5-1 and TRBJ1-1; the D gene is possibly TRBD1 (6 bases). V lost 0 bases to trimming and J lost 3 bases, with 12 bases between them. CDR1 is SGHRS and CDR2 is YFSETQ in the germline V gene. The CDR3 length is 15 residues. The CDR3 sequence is CASSLGQVRDTEAFF. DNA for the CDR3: TGCGCCAGCAGCTTGGGACAGGTTAGAGACACTGAAGCTTTCTTT.

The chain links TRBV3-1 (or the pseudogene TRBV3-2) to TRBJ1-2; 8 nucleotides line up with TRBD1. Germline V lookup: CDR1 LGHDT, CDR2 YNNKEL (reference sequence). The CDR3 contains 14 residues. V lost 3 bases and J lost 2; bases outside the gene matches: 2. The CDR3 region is CASSHRGRNYGYTF. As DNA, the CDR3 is TGTGCCAGCAGCCACAGGGGGCGCAACTATGGCTACACCTTC.

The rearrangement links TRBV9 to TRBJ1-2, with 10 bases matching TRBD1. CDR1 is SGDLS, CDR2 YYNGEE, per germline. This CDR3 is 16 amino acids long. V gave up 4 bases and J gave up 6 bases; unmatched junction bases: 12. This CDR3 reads CASSTTLGTGADGYTF. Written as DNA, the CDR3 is TGTGCCAGCAGCACGACGCTTGGGACAGGGGCGGATGGCTACACCTTC.

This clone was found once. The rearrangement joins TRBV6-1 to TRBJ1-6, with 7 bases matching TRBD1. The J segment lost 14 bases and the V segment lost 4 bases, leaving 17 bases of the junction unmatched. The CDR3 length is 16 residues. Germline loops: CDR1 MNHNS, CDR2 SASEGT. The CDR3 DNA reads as TGTGCCAGCAGTGGGTCGGTGGGGACAGATATTTGGACCCTCCACTTT. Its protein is CASSGSVGTDIWTLHF.

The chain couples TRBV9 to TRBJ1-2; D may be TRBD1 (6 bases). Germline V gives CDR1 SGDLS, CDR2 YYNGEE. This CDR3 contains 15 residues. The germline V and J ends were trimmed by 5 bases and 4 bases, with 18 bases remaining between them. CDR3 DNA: TGTGCCAGCAGGGCCGGGACACCCGACCTCTATGGCTACACCTTC. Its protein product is CASRAGTPDLYGYTF.

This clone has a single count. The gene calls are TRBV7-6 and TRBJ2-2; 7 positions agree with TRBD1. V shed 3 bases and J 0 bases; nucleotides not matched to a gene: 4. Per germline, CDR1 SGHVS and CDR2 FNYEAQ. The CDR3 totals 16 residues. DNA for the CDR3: TGTGCCAGCAGCTTTACGACAGGGCCGAACACCGGGGAGCTGTTTTTT. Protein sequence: CASSFTTGPNTGELFF. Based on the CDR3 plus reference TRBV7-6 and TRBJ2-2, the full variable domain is GAGVSQSPRYKVTKRGQDVALRCDPISGHVSLYWYRQALGQGPEFLTYFNYEAQQDKSGLPNDRFSAERPEGSISTLTIQRTEQRDSAMYRCASSFTTGPNTGELFFGEGSRLTVL.

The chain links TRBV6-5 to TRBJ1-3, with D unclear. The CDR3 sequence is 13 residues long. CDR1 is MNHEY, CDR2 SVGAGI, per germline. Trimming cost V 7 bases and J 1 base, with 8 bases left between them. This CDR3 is CASISGSGNTIYF. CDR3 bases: TGTGCCAGCATATCCGGGTCTGGAAACACCATATATTTT.

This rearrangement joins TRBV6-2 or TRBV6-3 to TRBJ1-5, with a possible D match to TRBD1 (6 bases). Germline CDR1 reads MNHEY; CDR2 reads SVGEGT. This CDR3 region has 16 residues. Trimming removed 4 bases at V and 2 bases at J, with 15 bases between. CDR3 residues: CASSSIQGPGNQPQHF. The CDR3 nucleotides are TGTGCCAGCAGTTCCATACAGGGCCCGGGCAATCAGCCCCAGCATTTT.

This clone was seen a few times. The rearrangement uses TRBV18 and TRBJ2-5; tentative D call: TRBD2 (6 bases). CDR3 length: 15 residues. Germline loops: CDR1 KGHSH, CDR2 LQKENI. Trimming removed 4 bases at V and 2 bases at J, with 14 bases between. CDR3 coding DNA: TGTGCCAGCTCACTCTCGGCGGGACGTCAAGAGACCCAGTACTTC. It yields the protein CASSLSAGRQETQYF.

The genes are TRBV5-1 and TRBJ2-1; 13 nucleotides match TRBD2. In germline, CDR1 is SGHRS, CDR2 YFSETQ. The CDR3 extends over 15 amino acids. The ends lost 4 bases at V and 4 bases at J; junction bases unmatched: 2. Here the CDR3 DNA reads TGCGCCAGCAGCGAGGGACTAGCGGGATACAATGAGCAGTTCTTC. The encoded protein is CASSEGLAGYNEQFF. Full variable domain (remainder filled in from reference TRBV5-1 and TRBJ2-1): KAGVTQTPRYLIKTRGQQVTLSCSPISGHRSVSWYQQTPGQGLQFLFEYFSETQRNKGNFPGRFSGRQFSNSRSEMNVSTLELGDSALYLCASSEGLAGYNEQFFGPGTRLTVL.

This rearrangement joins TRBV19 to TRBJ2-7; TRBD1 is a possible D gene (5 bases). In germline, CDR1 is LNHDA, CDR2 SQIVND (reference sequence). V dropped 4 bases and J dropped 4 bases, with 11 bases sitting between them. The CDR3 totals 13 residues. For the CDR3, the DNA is TGTGCCAGTAGTAGTCAGGGTGGGTACGAGCAGTACTTC. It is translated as CASSSQGGYEQYF.

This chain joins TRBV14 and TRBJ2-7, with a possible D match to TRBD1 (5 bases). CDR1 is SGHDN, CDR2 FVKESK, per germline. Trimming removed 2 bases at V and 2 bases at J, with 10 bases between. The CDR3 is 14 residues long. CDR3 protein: CASSQSRVPYEQYF. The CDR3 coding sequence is TGTGCCAGCAGCCAATCCAGGGTCCCCTACGAGCAGTACTTC.

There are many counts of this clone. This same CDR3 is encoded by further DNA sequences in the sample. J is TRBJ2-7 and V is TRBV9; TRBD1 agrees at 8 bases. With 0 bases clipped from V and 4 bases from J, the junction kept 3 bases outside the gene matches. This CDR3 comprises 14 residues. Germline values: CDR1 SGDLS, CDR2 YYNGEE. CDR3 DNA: TGTGCCAGCAGCGTAGGGGGGACAGGTTACGAGCAGTACTTC. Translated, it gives CASSVGGTGYEQYF.

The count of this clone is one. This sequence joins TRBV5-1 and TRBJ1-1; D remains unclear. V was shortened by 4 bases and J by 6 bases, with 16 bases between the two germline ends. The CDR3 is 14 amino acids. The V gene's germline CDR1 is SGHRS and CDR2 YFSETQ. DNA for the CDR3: TGCGCCAGCAGCCAACAAGGGAGCGTTGCTGAAGCTTTCTTT. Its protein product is CASSQQGSVAEAFF.

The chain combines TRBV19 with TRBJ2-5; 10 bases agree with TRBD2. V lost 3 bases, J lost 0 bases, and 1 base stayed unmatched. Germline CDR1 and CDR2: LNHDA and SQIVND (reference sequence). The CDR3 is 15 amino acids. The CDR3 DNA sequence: TGTGCCAGTAGTATTAGCGGGGGGTACCAAGAGACCCAGTACTTC. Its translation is CASSISGGYQETQYF. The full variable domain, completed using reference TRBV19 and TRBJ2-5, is DGGITQSPKYLFRKEGQNVTLSCEQNLNHDAMYWYRQDPGQGLRLIYYSQIVNDFQKGDIAEGYSVSREKKESFPLTVTSAQKNPTAFYLCASSISGGYQETQYFGPGTRLLVL.

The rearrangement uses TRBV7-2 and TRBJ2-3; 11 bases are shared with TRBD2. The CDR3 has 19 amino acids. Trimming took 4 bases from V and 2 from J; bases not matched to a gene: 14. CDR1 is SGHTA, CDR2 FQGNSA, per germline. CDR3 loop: CASSYLLGIAGGFTDTQYF. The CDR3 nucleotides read TGTGCCAGCAGCTACCTCCTGGGGATAGCGGGGGGGTTCACAGATACGCAGTATTTT.

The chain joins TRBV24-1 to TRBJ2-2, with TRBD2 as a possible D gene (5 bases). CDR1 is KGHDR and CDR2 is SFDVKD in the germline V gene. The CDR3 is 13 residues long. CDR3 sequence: CAVGVGNTGELFF. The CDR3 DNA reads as TGTGCTGTCGGGGTCGGGAACACCGGGGAGCTGTTTTTT.

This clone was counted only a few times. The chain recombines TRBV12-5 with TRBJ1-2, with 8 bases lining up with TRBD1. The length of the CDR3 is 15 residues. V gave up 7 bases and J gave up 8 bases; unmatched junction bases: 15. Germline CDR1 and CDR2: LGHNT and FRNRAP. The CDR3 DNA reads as TGTGCTAGTGCTCCTTCCCGTGGACAGGGAAGAGGCTACACCTTC. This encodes CASAPSRGQGRGYTF.

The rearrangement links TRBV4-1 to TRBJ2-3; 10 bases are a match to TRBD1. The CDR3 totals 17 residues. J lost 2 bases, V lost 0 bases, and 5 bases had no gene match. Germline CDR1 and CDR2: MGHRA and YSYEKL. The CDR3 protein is CASSQEGTGAVTDTQYF. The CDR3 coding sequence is TGCGCCAGCAGCCAAGAGGGGACAGGGGCAGTCACAGATACGCAGTATTTT.

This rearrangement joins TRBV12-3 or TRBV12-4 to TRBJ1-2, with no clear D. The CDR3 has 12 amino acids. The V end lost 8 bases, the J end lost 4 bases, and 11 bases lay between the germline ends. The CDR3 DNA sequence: TGTGCCAGCTCAATTCGGGGCTATGGCTACACCTTC. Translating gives CASSIRGYGYTF.

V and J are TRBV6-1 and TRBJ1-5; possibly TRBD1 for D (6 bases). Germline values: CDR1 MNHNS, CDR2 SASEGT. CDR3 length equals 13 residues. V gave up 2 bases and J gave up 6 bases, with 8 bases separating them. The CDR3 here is CASSEQQGQPQHF. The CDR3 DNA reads TGTGCCAGCAGTGAACAACAGGGTCAGCCCCAGCATTTT.

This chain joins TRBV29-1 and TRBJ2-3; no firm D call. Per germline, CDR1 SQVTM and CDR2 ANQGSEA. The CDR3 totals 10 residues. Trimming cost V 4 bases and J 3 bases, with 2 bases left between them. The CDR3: CSVATDTQYF. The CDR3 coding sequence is TGCAGCGTTGCTACAGATACGCAGTATTTT.

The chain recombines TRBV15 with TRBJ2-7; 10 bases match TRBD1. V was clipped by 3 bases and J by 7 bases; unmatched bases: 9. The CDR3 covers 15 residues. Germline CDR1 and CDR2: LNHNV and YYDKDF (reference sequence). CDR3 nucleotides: TGTGCCACCAGCAGGGAACCGGGACAGGGGTGGGAGCAGTACTTC. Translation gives CATSREPGQGWEQYF.

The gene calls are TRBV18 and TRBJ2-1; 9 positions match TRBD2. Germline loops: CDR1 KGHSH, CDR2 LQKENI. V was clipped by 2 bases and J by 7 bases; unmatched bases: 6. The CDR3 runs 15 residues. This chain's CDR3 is CASSPAGGGANEQFF. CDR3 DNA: TGTGCCAGCTCACCAGCCGGCGGGGGGGCGAATGAGCAGTTCTTC.

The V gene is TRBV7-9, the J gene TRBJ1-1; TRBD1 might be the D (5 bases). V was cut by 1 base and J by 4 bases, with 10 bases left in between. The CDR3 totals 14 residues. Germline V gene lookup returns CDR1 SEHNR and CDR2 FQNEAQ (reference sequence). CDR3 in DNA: TGTGCCAGCAGCTTAGAGGCGGGGCCCACTGAAGCTTTCTTT. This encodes CASSLEAGPTEAFF. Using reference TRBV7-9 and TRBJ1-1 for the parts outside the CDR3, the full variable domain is DTGVSQNPRHKITKRGQNVTFRCDPISEHNRLYWYRQTLGQGPEFLTYFQNEAQLEKSRLLSDRFSAERPKGSFSTLEIQRTEQGDSAMYLCASSLEAGPTEAFFGQGTRLTVV.

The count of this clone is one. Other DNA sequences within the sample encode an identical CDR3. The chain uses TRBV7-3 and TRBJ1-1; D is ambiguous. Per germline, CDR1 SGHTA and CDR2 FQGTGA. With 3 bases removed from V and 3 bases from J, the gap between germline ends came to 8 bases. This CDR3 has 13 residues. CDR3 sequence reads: CASSLKGDTEAFF. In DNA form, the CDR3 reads TGTGCCAGCAGCTTGAAGGGAGACACTGAAGCTTTCTTT.

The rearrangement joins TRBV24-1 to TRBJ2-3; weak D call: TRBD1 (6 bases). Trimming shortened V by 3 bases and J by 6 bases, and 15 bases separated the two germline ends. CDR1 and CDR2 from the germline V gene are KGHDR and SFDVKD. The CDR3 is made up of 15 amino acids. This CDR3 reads CATSDAAQGLDTQYF. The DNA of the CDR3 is TGTGCCACCAGTGATGCGGCACAGGGTTTGGATACGCAGTATTTT.

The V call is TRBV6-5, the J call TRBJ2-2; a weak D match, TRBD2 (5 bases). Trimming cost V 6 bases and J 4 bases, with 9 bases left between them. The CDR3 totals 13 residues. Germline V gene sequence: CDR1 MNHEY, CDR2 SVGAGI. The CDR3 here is CASRSGVTGELFF. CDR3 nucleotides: TGTGCCAGCAGGTCCGGGGTCACCGGGGAGCTGTTTTTT.

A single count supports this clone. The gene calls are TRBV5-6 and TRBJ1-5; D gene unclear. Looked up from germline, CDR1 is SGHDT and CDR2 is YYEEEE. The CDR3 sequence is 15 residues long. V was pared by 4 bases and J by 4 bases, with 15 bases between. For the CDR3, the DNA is TGTGCCAGCAGCCGCAACTCCCGAGGGAATCAGCCCCAGCATTTT. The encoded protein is CASSRNSRGNQPQHF.

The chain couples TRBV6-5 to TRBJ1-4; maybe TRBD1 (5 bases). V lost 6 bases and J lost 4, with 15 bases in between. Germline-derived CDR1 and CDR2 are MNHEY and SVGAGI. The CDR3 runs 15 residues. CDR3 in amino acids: CASRGLEQGNEKLFF. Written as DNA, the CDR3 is TGTGCCAGCAGGGGTCTGGAGCAGGGTAATGAAAAACTGTTTTTT.

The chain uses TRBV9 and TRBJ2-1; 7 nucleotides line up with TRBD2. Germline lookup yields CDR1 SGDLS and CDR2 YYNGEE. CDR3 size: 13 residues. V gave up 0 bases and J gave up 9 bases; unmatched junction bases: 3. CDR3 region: CASSVVTSIEQFF. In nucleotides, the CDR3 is TGTGCCAGCAGCGTAGTGACTAGCATTGAGCAGTTCTTC.